These T cell receptor beta chains were read from a single sample in a study of response to subunit inactivated influenza vaccine. TCRdb processed the RT-PCR reads anew with MiXCR; each CDR3 protein has one entry. The sample holds approximately 230,000 distinct CDR3 sequences, roughly an eighth seen once. Source: non-naive T cells sorted from PBMCs, taken around 15 days before vaccination. The receptors derive from a man aged 50-59 years who received an inactivated influenza vaccine. Both conserved end residues are part of each CDR3. A D gene is named only where the DNA matches it firmly. Rows give clone size only sometimes, using once, few, many, or a class for an expanded clone.

D gene	clone size	V gene	J gene	CDR3 DNA	CDR3 protein
TRBD1	few	TRBV6-2/TRBV6-3	TRBJ2-3	TGTGCCAGCAGTAAACGACAGGGAATCGGTACAGATACGCAGTATTTT	CASSKRQGIGTDTQYF
TRBD1	few	TRBV13	TRBJ2-3	TGTGCCAGCAGCTTGGACAGGGGGCGTGGTACGCAGTATTTT	CASSLDRGRGTQYF
TRBD2	.	TRBV5-1	TRBJ2-1	TGCGCCAGCAGCTTGACTAGCGGGGTCGATGAGCAGTTCTTC	CASSLTSGVDEQFF
TRBD1	few	TRBV19	TRBJ2-3	TGTGCCAGTAGTGGGACAGGAAGTCCCACAGATACGCAGTATTTT	CASSGTGSPTDTQYF
TRBD2	.	TRBV30	TRBJ2-1	TGTGCCTGGAGTTTTAGACTAGCGGGAGGGAACAATGAGCAGTTCTTC	CAWSFRLAGGNNEQFF
.	few	TRBV7-9	TRBJ1-6	TGTGCCAGCAGCTTAAAGGGGAACTCACCCCTCCACTTT	CASSLKGNSPLHF
.	.	TRBV7-2	TRBJ1-2	TGTGCCAGCAGATTAGACCGACAGGCCCATGGCTACACCTTC	CASRLDRQAHGYTF
.	many	TRBV6-1	TRBJ2-1	TGTGCCAGCAGGGGGACGCTAGTATACAATGAGCAGTTCTTC	CASRGTLVYNEQFF
TRBD1	few	TRBV7-9	TRBJ1-2	TGTGCCAGCAGCTTAACGCAGGGGGCGCTTGGGTATGGCTACACCTTC	CASSLTQGALGYGYTF
.	.	TRBV7-2	TRBJ1-2	TGTGCCAGCAGCTTCAACACGGCCAACTATGGCTACACCTTC	CASSFNTANYGYTF
TRBD1	few	TRBV5-5	TRBJ1-2	TGTGCCAGCAGCTTGGCCGTGGGACAGACTAACTATGGCTACACCTTC	CASSLAVGQTNYGYTF
.	few	TRBV5-4	TRBJ2-7	TGTGCCAGCAGCTCCGGTGGCACGACCTCGCCCTCCTACTACGAGCAGTACTTC	CASSSGGTTSPSYYEQYF
.	.	TRBV20-1	TRBJ2-5	TGCAGTGCTAGAGATTCCCAGGGCCGGGCCCAGTACTTC	CSARDSQGRAQYF
.	few	TRBV9	TRBJ2-2	TGTGCCAGCAGCGTCGAGGGCGGGCGATGGACCGGGGAGCTGTTTTTT	CASSVEGGRWTGELFF
.	.	TRBV5-5	TRBJ2-5	TGTGCCAGCGCCACAGTTTATCAAGAGACCCAGTACTTC	CASATVYQETQYF
TRBD2	many	TRBV5-6	TRBJ2-3	TGTGCCAGCAGCAGGACTAGCACGATGCAGTATTTT	CASSRTSTMQYF
TRBD1	few	TRBV10-2	TRBJ1-2	TGCGCCAGCAGAGATGGACAGGGTTCAAGTGGCTACACCTTC	CASRDGQGSSGYTF
.	few	TRBV6-1	TRBJ2-7	TGTGCCAGCAGTCCCGGACATTTCTTGGAGGACGAGCAGTACTTC	CASSPGHFLEDEQYF
.	few	TRBV27	TRBJ2-7	TGTGCCAGCAGTTTAAACAGGGCGTCCTACGAGCAGTACTTC	CASSLNRASYEQYF
.	many	TRBV29-1	TRBJ2-1	TGCAGCGTTTCTAGGTGGGGGAATGAGCAGTTCTTC	CSVSRWGNEQFF
.	.	TRBV12-3/TRBV12-4	TRBJ1-2	TGTGCCAGCAGTTTACGCCCGGTGTGGGCTCATGGCTACACCTTC	CASSLRPVWAHGYTF
.	.	TRBV21-1	TRBJ2-3	TGTGCCAGCAGCCTAAATTTGGGACAGGGGAGAACAGATACGCAGTATTTT	CASSLNLGQGRTDTQYF
TRBD2	few	TRBV3-1	TRBJ2-2	TGTGCCAGCAGCCGAGCGGGAGCGAGCACCGGGGAGCTGTTTTTT	CASSRAGASTGELFF
TRBD2	many	TRBV7-2	TRBJ2-3	TGTGCCAGCAGCTCCCAAGGAACTAGCGGCTCAGATACGCAGTATTTT	CASSSQGTSGSDTQYF
TRBD2	.	TRBV4-3	TRBJ2-5	TGCGCCAGCAGCCAAAGCCCCCGGGCGGGGGTACAAGAGACCCAGTACTTC	CASSQSPRAGVQETQYF
TRBD2	few	TRBV18	TRBJ2-1	TGTGCCAGCTCACCACCGGGACTAGCGGGGAACAATGAGCAGTTCTTC	CASSPPGLAGNNEQFF
TRBD2	few	TRBV6-1	TRBJ2-1	TGTGCCAGCAGTGGGGTTAGCGGGGGGACATACAATGAGCAGTTCTTC	CASSGVSGGTYNEQFF
.	few	TRBV6-2/TRBV6-3	TRBJ2-1	TGTGCCAGCAGTTACGGATATAGCGCACGCAATGAGCAGTTCTTC	CASSYGYSARNEQFF
.	many	TRBV5-6	TRBJ2-7	TGTGCCAGCAGCATTGGACACACCTACGAGCAGTACTTC	CASSIGHTYEQYF
TRBD2	.	TRBV7-2	TRBJ2-3	TGTGCCAGCAGCTTAACCCTAGCGGGAGGGCCTTATCTCACAGATACGCAGTATTTT	CASSLTLAGGPYLTDTQYF
.	few	TRBV7-6	TRBJ2-3	TGTGCCAGCAGCATGAGCGCCCCCGGGACAGATACGCAGTATTTT	CASSMSAPGTDTQYF
TRBD1	few	TRBV10-3	TRBJ2-5	TGTGCCATCAAGATGACAGGGTCCCAAGAGACCCAGTACTTC	CAIKMTGSQETQYF
TRBD2	many	TRBV7-2	TRBJ2-3	TGTGCCAGCAGCTTATTTAGCGGGAGTCTGGCAGATACGCAGTATTTT	CASSLFSGSLADTQYF
TRBD2	few	TRBV24-1	TRBJ2-1	TGTGCCACCAGTGACCCCGGGACTAGCGGCGCCTACAATGAGCAGTTCTTC	CATSDPGTSGAYNEQFF
TRBD2	many	TRBV4-2	TRBJ2-2	TGTGCCAGCAGCCCAATCCCCACTAGCGGGATCGCCGGGGAGCTGTTTTTT	CASSPIPTSGIAGELFF
.	few	TRBV9	TRBJ2-3	TGTGCCAGCAGCGTAGCTGGCGATAGCACAGATACGCAGTATTTT	CASSVAGDSTDTQYF
.	.	TRBV6-5	TRBJ2-2	TGTGCCAGCAGTTACTTCGGGGGATTGAACACCGGGGAGCTGTTTTTT	CASSYFGGLNTGELFF
TRBD1	many	TRBV15	TRBJ2-7	TGTGCCACCAGCAGAGATAGGACAGGGGCCCCCTACGAGCAGTACTTC	CATSRDRTGAPYEQYF
.	many	TRBV20-1	TRBJ2-1	TGCAGTGCTAGAGATCGGAGGGGGGCCTACAATGAGCAGTTCTTC	CSARDRRGAYNEQFF
.	.	TRBV6-5	TRBJ2-1	TGTGCCAGCAGTTACCCCCGAGGAGGGTACAATGAGCAGTTCTTC	CASSYPRGGYNEQFF
.	few	TRBV14	TRBJ1-6	TGTGCCAGCAGCCAAGGACAGTATAATTCACCCCTCCACTTT	CASSQGQYNSPLHF
.	.	TRBV5-1	TRBJ2-1	TGCGCCAGCAGCTACACTATCCACAATGAGCAGTTCTTC	CASSYTIHNEQFF
TRBD2	few	TRBV20-1	TRBJ2-3	TGCAGTGCTAGAGATTGGCTAGCGGGGGGTGCAGATACGCAGTATTTT	CSARDWLAGGADTQYF
.	few	TRBV2	TRBJ1-5	TGTGCCAGCAGTGAAGGAGGGGTCGGGCAGCCCCAGCATTTT	CASSEGGVGQPQHF
.	few	TRBV3-1	TRBJ1-5	TGTGCCAGCAGCTTGACTCCTAGCAATCAGCCCCAGCATTTT	CASSLTPSNQPQHF
TRBD1	many	TRBV6-2/TRBV6-3	TRBJ2-7	TGTGCCAGCAGTTACCCGGCAGGGGGTGTCTCCTACGAGCAGTACTTC	CASSYPAGGVSYEQYF
.	.	TRBV19	TRBJ2-7	TGTGCCAGTAGCCCGGGACTCGAGATACGCGAGCAGTACTTC	CASSPGLEIREQYF
.	.	TRBV20-1	TRBJ1-1	TGCAGTGCTAGCCAGCGGGTGGGGGGGGCCACTGAAGCTTTCTTT	CSASQRVGGATEAFF
.	.	TRBV12-3/TRBV12-4	TRBJ2-1	TGTGCCAGCAGTCGGAGGACAGCCCAGTCCTACAATGAGCAGTTCTTC	CASSRRTAQSYNEQFF
TRBD2	.	TRBV6-2/TRBV6-3	TRBJ2-1	TGTGCCAGCACTCCTACTAGCGGGGGAGGGGCCTACAATGAGCAGTTCTTC	CASTPTSGGGAYNEQFF
TRBD2	.	TRBV20-1	TRBJ2-6	TGCAGTGCACAGAGCGGGGGGCTTCGAGGGGCCAACGTCCTGACTTTC	CSAQSGGLRGANVLTF
.	many	TRBV6-2/TRBV6-3	TRBJ2-1	TGTGCCAGCAGTCCGGGACTCTCCTACAATGAGCAGTTCTTC	CASSPGLSYNEQFF
.	many	TRBV5-1	TRBJ2-7	TGCGCCAGCAGCTCGGAGTTGTTCAACGAGCAGTACTTC	CASSSELFNEQYF